The 18 T cell receptor beta chains reported below all come from one sample, sequenced in a study of blood T cells in healthy people across ages. The second PCR ran roughly 7 to 12 cycles with a sample-barcoded 5' primer and J-beta primers. MiXCR was run by TCRdb on the 5' RACE reads, yielding one entry per CDR3 protein. The repertoire includes hundreds of thousands of distinct CDR3 sequences, roughly 50% of them detected once, and about 20% sits in the top ten. Sequencing was carried out using blood. These receptors came from a man aged 25-45 years in good health.

This rearrangement joins TRBV7-9 to TRBJ1-2, with D hard to call. Germline V lookup: CDR1 SEHNR, CDR2 FQNEAQ (reference sequence). This CDR3 comprises 14 residues. Trimming shortened V by 0 bases and J by 5 bases, and 10 bases separated the two germline ends. The CDR3 is CASSLAAPTYGYTF. CDR3 bases: TGTGCCAGCAGCTTAGCGGCCCCAACTTATGGCTACACCTTC.

The chain carries TRBV15 and TRBJ2-5, with TRBD2 identical over 7 bases. The J call may be wrong; the DNA end is better matched by TRBJ2-7. This CDR3 contains 15 residues. From germline, CDR1 is LNHNV and CDR2 YYDKDF (reference sequence). CDR3 sequence reads: CATSRLRAGHGEQYF. CDR3 DNA: TGTGCCACCAGCAGACTCCGAGCGGGGCATGGCGAGCAGTACTTC.

V gene TRBV28 combines with J gene TRBJ1-4; a weak D match, TRBD1 (5 bases). Germline CDR1 MDHEN, CDR2 SYDVKM. V lost 3 bases and J 6 bases, leaving 14 bases between the germline ends. The CDR3 spans 15 residues. The CDR3, as DNA: TGTGCCAGCAGTTTCCCGGGGGGATTTGATGAAAAACTGTTTTTT. This sequence encodes CASSFPGGFDEKLFF.

The chain uses TRBV15 and TRBJ2-1; D uncertain. Trimming removed 1 base at V and 7 bases at J, with 14 bases between. Germline CDR1 and CDR2: LNHNV and YYDKDF (reference sequence). This CDR3 is 15 amino acids long. CDR3 in DNA: TGTGCCACCAGCAGAGTTAGTGGCTCCAAGAATGAGCAGTTCTTC. Translation gives CATSRVSGSKNEQFF.

This clonotype was detected only a few times. The chain uses TRBV29-1 and TRBJ2-1; 13 nucleotides align to TRBD2. The germline CDR1 and CDR2 sequences are SQVTM and ANQGSEA. The CDR3 is 16 amino acids. V was clipped by 4 bases and J by 4 bases; unmatched bases: 7. The CDR3 bases are TGCAGCGTTGCGGGTACTAGCGGGAGGGCTTACAATGAGCAGTTCTTC. Amino acid sequence: CSVAGTSGRAYNEQFF.

V and J are TRBV2 and TRBJ2-4; D is unresolved. The J call may be faulty, since TRBJ2-7 better matches the DNA end. The V gene's germline CDR1 is SNHLY and CDR2 FYNNEI. The CDR3 spans 12 residues. CDR3 sequence: CASRRDPYEQYF. CDR3 in DNA: TGTGCCAGCAGGCGCGACCCCTACGAGCAGTACTTC.

This clonotype was observed a few times. The V call is TRBV4-1, the J call TRBJ1-5; unclear D gene. This CDR3 spans 15 amino acids. V was trimmed by 0 bases and J by 9 bases, leaving 15 bases between them. Germline V gene sequence: CDR1 MGHRA, CDR2 YSYEKL. CDR3 sequence: CASSQETLPLWPQHF. CDR3 sequence (DNA): TGCGCCAGCAGCCAAGAGACGTTGCCCCTTTGGCCCCAGCATTTT.

This sequence joins TRBV28 and TRBJ2-5; D might be TRBD1 or TRBD2, each matching 5 bases. The J call could be wrong; TRBJ2-7 is a better fit for the DNA end. There are 14 residues in the CDR3. Germline CDR1 and CDR2: MDHEN and SYDVKM. The CDR3 sequence is CASRRDPTAYEQYF. The CDR3 nucleotides are TGTGCCAGCAGACGGGACCCGACGGCGTACGAGCAGTACTTC.

CDR3 sequence (DNA): TGTGCCAGCAGCGCGACGGGCTATGATGAGCAGTTCTTC. Protein: CASSATGYDEQFF. The chain is built from TRBV7-3 and TRBJ2-1, with D hard to call. V was pared by 5 bases and J by 8 bases, with 13 bases between. CDR3 length equals 13 residues. CDR1 and CDR2 from the germline V gene are SGHTA and FQGTGA.

This clonotype has more than one count but fewer than ten. The rearrangement links TRBV10-3 to TRBJ2-7; the match to TRBD2 covers 9 bases. Losses at the gene ends were 4 bases for V and 2 bases for J; bases not matched to a gene: 6. The germline CDR1 and CDR2 sequences are ENHRY and SYGVKD. The CDR3 totals 15 residues. The CDR3 DNA reads TGTGCCATCAGTGCTTTGCGGGAGGGCCCCTACGAGCAGTACTTC. Residues: CAISALREGPYEQYF.

This sequence joins TRBV24-1 and TRBJ1-5; 8 bases map to TRBD1. Per germline, CDR1 KGHDR and CDR2 SFDVKD. Trimming cost V 0 bases and J 5 bases; bases outside gene matches: 20. CDR3 length equals 21 residues. The CDR3 loop reads CATSDLLGRANPGGRDQPQHF. DNA of the CDR3: TGTGCCACCAGTGATTTGTTAGGGAGAGCCAACCCAGGGGGCAGGGATCAGCCCCAGCATTTT.

J is TRBJ2-7 and V is TRBV5-6; D gene ambiguous. This CDR3 spans 14 amino acids. Trimming cost V 1 base and J 7 bases, with 15 bases left between them. The germline CDR1 and CDR2 sequences are SGHDT and YYEEEE. CDR3: CASSLLESSLEQYF. CDR3 nucleotide sequence: TGTGCCAGCAGCTTGTTAGAGTCCAGCCTTGAGCAGTACTTC.

This clonotype was detected ten times or more. The rearrangement links TRBV7-9 to TRBJ2-5; the D gene is possibly TRBD1 (7 bases). This CDR3 comprises 13 residues. The ends were cut back, 5 bases at V and 4 bases at J, with 11 bases in the middle. The germline V gene encodes CDR1 SEHNR and CDR2 FQNEAQ (reference sequence). The CDR3 spells CASSPRGAETQYF. CDR3 DNA sequence: TGTGCCAGCAGCCCCAGGGGGGCAGAGACCCAGTACTTC.

CDR3 sequence reads: CASTQTASNYGYTF. In nucleotides, the CDR3 is TGTGCCAGCACCCAGACGGCTTCTAACTATGGCTACACCTTC. This chain connects TRBV3-1 to TRBJ1-2; D call uncertain. Trimming shortened V by 7 bases and J by 0 bases, and 12 bases separated the two germline ends. CDR1 LGHDT and CDR2 YNNKEL come from the germline V gene (reference sequence). The CDR3 has 14 amino acids.

This clonotype was seen once. The J gene is TRBJ2-4, the V gene TRBV24-1; D tentatively reads TRBD1 or TRBD2 (5 bases each). This CDR3 region has 17 residues. Germline CDR1 KGHDR, CDR2 SFDVKD. V lost 0 bases and J lost 3, with 14 bases in between. CDR3: CATSDLRGEGGKNIQYF. As DNA, the CDR3 is TGTGCCACCAGTGATTTGCGAGGGGAAGGAGGCAAAAACATTCAGTACTTC.

The V and J genes are TRBV13 and TRBJ2-1, with D possibly TRBD2 on 6 matching bases. The J call may be mistaken, given a closer DNA end match to TRBJ2-7. CDR3 length: 15 amino acids. Germline CDR1 reads PRHDT; CDR2 reads FYEKMQ (reference sequence). CDR3 sequence reads: CASHQREHSYNEQYF. CDR3 DNA sequence: TGTGCCAGTCACCAACGGGAGCACTCCTACAATGAGCAGTACTTC.

This clonotype appeared a few times. Written as DNA, the CDR3 is TGTGCCACCAGCAGAGAAACTAGCGTCCCCAATGAGCAGTTCTTC. It encodes CATSRETSVPNEQFF. The V and J genes are TRBV15 and TRBJ2-1, with 7 bases lining up with TRBD2. V gave up 0 bases and J gave up 6 bases; unmatched junction bases: 5. This CDR3 is built from 15 residues. Per germline, CDR1 LNHNV and CDR2 YYDKDF (reference sequence).

The rearrangement links TRBV5-6 to TRBJ2-1; the match to TRBD2 covers 14 bases. The V and J ends lost 7 bases and 2 bases, in that order; junction bases with no gene match: 5. In germline, CDR1 is SGHDT, CDR2 YYEEEE. This CDR3 is built from 16 residues. CDR3 coding DNA: TGTGCCAGCGGGACTAGCGGGAGATCCCCCTACAATGAGCAGTTCTTC. This translates into CASGTSGRSPYNEQFF.